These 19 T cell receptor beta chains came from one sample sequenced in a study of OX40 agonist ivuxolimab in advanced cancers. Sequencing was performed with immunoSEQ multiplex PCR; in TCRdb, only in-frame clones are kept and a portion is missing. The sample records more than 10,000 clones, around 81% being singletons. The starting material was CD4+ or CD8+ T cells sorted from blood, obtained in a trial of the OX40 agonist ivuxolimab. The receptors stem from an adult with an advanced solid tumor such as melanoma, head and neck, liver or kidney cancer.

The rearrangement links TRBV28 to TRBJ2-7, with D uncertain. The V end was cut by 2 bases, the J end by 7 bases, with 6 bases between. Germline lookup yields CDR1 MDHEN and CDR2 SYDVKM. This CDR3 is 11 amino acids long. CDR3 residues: CASSLRREQYF. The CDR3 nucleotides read TGTGCCAGCAGTTTACGACGGGAGCAGTACTTC.

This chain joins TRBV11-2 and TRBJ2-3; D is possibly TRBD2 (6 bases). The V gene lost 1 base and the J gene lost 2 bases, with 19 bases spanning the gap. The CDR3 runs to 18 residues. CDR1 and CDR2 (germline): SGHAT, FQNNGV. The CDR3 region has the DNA TGTGCCAGCAGCTTAGTTTACTTAGCGGTCGACTACACAGATACGCAGTATTTT. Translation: CASSLVYLAVDYTDTQYF.

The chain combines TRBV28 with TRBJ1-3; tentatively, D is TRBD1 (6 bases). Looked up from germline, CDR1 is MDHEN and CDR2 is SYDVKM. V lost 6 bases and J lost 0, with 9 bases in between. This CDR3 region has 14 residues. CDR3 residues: CASSDRNSGNTIYF. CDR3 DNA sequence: TGTGCCAGCAGCGACAGGAACTCTGGAAACACCATATATTTT.

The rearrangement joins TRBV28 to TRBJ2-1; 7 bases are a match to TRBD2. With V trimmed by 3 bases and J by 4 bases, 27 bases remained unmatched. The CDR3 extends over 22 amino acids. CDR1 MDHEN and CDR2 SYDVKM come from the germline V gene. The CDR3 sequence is CASSFGLSVAVTSSGLYNEQFF. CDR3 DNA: TGTGCCAGCAGTTTTGGACTCTCCGTCGCCGTCACGAGTAGCGGGCTGTACAATGAGCAGTTCTTC.

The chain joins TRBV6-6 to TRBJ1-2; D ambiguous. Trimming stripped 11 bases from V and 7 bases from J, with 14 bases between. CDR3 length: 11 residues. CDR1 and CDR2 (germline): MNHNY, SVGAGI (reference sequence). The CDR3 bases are TGTGCCTCGCGTGGCGCCAGTGGCTACACCTTC. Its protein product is CASRGASGYTF.

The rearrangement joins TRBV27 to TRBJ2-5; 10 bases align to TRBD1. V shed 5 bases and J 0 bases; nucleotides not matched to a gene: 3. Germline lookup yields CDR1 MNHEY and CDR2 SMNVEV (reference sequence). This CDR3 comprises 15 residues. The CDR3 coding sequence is TGTGCCAGCAGTACGACAGGGGGCGACCAAGAGACCCAGTACTTC. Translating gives CASSTTGGDQETQYF.

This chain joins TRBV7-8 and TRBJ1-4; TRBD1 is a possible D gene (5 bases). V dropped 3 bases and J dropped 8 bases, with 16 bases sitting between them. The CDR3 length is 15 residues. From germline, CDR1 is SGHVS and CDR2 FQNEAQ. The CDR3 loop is CASSFGRDVGEKLFF. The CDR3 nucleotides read TGTGCCAGCAGCTTCGGCAGGGATGTAGGGGAAAAACTGTTTTTT.

CDR3 nucleotides: TGTGCCAGCAGCGTAGAGGCGACAGCTTCGTATGGCTACACCTTC. Encoded protein: CASSVEATASYGYTF. The chain has TRBV9 and TRBJ1-2; D may be TRBD1 (5 bases). Germline CDR1 SGDLS, CDR2 YYNGEE. The ends were cut back, 0 bases at V and 5 bases at J, with 14 bases in the middle. The CDR3 has 15 residues.

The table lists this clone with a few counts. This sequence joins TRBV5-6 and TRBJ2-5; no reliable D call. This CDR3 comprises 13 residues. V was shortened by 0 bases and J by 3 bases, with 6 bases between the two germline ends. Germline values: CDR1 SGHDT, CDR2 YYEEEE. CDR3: CASSLGVEETQYF. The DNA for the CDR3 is TGTGCCAGCAGCTTGGGGGTGGAAGAGACCCAGTACTTC. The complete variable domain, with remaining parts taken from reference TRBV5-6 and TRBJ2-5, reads DAGVTQSPTHLIKTRGQQVTLRCSPKSGHDTVSWYQQALGQGPQFIFQYYEEEERQRGNFPDRFSGHQFPNYSSELNVNALLLGDSALYLCASSLGVEETQYFGPGTRLLVL.

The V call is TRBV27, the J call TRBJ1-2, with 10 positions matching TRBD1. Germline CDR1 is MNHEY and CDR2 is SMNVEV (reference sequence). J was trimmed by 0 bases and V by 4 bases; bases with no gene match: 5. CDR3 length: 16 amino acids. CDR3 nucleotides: TGTGCCAGCAGTTCCCCGGGACAGGGGCCTAACTATGGCTACACCTTC. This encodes CASSSPGQGPNYGYTF.

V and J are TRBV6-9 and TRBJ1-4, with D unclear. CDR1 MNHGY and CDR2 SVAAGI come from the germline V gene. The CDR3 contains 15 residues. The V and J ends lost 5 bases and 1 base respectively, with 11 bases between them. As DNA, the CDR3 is TGTGCCAGCAGTGAAGGGCCGGGAACTAATGAAAAACTGTTTTTT. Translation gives CASSEGPGTNEKLFF.

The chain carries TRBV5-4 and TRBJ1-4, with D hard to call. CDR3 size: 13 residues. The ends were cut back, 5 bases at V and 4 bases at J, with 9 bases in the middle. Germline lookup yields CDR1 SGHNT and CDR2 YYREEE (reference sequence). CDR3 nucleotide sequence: TGTGCCAGCAGGGACGGGATTAATGAAAAACTGTTTTTT. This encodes CASRDGINEKLFF.

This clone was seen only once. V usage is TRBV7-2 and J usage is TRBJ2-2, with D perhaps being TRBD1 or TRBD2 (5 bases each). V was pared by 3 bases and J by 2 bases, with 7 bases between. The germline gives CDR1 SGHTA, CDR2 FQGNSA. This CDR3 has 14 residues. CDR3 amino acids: CASSFGTNTGELFF. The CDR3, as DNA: TGTGCCAGCAGCTTCGGGACCAACACCGGGGAGCTGTTTTTT.

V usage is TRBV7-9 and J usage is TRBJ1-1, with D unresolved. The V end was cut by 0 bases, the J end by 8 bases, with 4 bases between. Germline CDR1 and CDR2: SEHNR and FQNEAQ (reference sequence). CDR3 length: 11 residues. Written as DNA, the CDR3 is TGTGCCAGCAGCTTAGCGTTCGAAGCTTTCTTT. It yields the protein CASSLAFEAFF.

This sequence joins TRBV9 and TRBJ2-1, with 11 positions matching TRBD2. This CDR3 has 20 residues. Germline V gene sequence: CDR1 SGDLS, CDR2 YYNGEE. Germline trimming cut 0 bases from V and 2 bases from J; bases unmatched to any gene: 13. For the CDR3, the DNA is TGTGCCAGCAGCGTAGCCGGAGAACCCGTAGCGGGAGGGCCCTACAATGAGCAGTTCTTC. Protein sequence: CASSVAGEPVAGGPYNEQFF.

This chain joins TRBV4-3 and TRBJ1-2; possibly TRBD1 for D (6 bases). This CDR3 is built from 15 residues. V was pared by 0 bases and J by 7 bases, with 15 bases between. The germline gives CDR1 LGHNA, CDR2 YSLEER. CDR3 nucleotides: TGCGCCAGCAGCCAAGATTATATGGGGGCAAGTGGCTACACCTTC. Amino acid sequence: CASSQDYMGASGYTF.

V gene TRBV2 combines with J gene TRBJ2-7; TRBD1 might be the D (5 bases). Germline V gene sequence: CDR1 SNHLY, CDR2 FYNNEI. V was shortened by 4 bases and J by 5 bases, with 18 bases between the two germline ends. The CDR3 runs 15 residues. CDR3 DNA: TGTGCCAGCAGTGTTTACAGGTCGGCGACGGACGAGCAGTACTTC. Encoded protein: CASSVYRSATDEQYF. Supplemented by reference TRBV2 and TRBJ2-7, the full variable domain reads EPEVTQTPSHQVTQMGQEVILRCVPISNHLYFYWYRQILGQKVEFLVSFYNNEISEKSEIFDDQFSVERPDGSNFTLKIRSTKLEDSAMYFCASSVYRSATDEQYFGPGTRLTVT.

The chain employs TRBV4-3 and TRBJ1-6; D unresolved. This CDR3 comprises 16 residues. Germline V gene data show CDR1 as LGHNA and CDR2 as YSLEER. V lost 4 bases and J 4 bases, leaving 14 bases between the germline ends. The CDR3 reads CASSPGRSRYNSPLHF. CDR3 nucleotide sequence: TGCGCCAGCAGCCCTGGCCGCAGCCGGTATAATTCACCCCTCCACTTT.

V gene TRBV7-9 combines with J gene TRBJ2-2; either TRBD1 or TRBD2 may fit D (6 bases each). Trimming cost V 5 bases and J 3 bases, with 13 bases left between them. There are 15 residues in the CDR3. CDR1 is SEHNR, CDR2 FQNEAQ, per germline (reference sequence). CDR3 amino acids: CASSAPRGDTGELFF. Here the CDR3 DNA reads TGTGCCAGCAGCGCCCCGAGGGGGGACACCGGGGAGCTGTTTTTT.